The entry below gives a single TCR beta chain sequence along with its context. Its antigen is unidentified. The PCR used 60 Vbeta and 13 Jbeta primers. The data were produced by immunoSEQ multiplex PCR, yet TCRdb's version contains in-frame clones alone and is incomplete. In the table there are around 150,000 clones, roughly 80% of which are singletons. The germline V gene encodes CDR1 GTSNPN and CDR2 SVGIG (reference sequence). There are 12 residues in the CDR3. V was pared by 4 bases and J by 5 bases, with 4 bases of the junction left unmatched. The sample belongs to a study of cytomegalovirus exposure and HLA in healthy donors. Across the whole study: About 200 million T cells yielded 100 million to 130 million unique TCR beta sequences, as an earlier analysis found. Findings of the study overall: The presence/absence work took it that sequencing depth was about the same across donors. Rarity characterized most TCR sequences, yet some public TCRs appeared in many donors. The study carried out a later analysis of TCR beta sequences. It associated under 20,000 of them with specific HLA alleles at a false discovery rate of 0.05.

The sequence was obtained from a woman aged 50 to 60 in good health and CMV-seronegative. Sequencing was carried out using PBMCs. J is TRBJ2-7 and V is TRBV30, with 8 bases that match TRBD2. CDR3 loop: CAWTPGGDEQYF. DNA for the CDR3: TGTGCCTGGACCCCGGGGGGGGACGAGCAGTACTTC.